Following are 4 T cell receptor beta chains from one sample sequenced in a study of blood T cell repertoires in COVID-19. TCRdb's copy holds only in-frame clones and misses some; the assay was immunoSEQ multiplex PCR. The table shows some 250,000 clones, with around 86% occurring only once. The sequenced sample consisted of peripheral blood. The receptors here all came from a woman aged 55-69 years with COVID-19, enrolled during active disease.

CDR3 region: CASSMTSGRVYGDFGTQYF. As DNA, the CDR3 is TGCGCCAGCAGCATGACTAGCGGGAGGGTCTACGGAGACTTTGGGACCCAGTACTTC. The chain links TRBV4-1 to TRBJ2-5; 14 bases fit TRBD2. V trimming: 5 bases; J trimming: 7 bases; junction bases outside the gene matches: 18. The CDR3 contains 19 residues. In germline, CDR1 is MGHRA, CDR2 YSYEKL.

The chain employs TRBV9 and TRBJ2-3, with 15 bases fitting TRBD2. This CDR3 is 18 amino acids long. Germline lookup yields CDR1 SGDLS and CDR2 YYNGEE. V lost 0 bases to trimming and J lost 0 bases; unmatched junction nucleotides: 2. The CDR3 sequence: CASSVVGLAGGSTDTQYF. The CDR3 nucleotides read TGTGCCAGCAGCGTAGTGGGACTAGCGGGAGGTAGCACAGATACGCAGTATTTT.

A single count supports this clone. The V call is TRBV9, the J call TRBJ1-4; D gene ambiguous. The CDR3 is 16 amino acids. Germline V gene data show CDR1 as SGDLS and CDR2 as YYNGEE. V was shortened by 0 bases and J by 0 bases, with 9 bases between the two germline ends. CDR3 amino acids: CASSVGGRTTNEKLFF. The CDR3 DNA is TGTGCCAGCAGCGTAGGAGGGCGTACAACTAATGAAAAACTGTTTTTT.

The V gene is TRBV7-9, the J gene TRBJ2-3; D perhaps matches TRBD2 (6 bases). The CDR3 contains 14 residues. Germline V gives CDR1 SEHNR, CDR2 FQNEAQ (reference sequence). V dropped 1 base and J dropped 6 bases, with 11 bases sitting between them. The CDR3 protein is CASSLDGGKDTQYF. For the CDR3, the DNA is TGTGCCAGCAGCTTAGATGGAGGGAAGGATACGCAGTATTTT. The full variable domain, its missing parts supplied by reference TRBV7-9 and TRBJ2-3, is DTGVSQNPRHKITKRGQNVTFRCDPISEHNRLYWYRQTLGQGPEFLTYFQNEAQLEKSRLLSDRFSAERPKGSFSTLEIQRTEQGDSAMYLCASSLDGGKDTQYFGPGTRLTVL.